This TCR beta chain was identified during a study of CD8+CD57+ T cells in acquired aplastic anemia. Study-wide findings and caveats: With respect to CD8+ Simpson's diversity, patients and controls did not differ significantly. A set of around 30 CD8+ CDR3 sequences was shared between patients and controls, and these sequences appeared highly expressed in patients.

TCR beta VDJ combinations and CDR3 sequences were profiled from genomic DNA. TCRdb fed the reads into MiXCR, producing one record per CDR3 protein. The data hold 450,000 to 550,000 distinct CDR3 sequences, with around a third observed a single time. Before being chosen for sequencing, patients had shown CD8+CD57+ cell expansion by flow cytometry. No patient had been given any therapy when blood was sampled. The V gene lost 6 bases and the J gene lost 5 bases, with 6 bases spanning the gap. This CDR3 is 10 amino acids long. CDR1 and CDR2 from the germline V gene are DFQATT and SNEGSKA (reference sequence). This clonotype appeared many times. Antigen specificity is unknown.

This chain joins TRBV20-1 and TRBJ2-3; possibly TRBD1 for D (6 bases). Source material: sorted CD4+, CD8+, or CD8+CD57+ T cells (not recorded which) from PBMCs. The source is a human donor with aplastic anemia. CDR3 loop: CSARGDTQYF. CDR3 sequence (DNA): TGCAGTGCCAGGGGAGATACGCAGTATTTT.